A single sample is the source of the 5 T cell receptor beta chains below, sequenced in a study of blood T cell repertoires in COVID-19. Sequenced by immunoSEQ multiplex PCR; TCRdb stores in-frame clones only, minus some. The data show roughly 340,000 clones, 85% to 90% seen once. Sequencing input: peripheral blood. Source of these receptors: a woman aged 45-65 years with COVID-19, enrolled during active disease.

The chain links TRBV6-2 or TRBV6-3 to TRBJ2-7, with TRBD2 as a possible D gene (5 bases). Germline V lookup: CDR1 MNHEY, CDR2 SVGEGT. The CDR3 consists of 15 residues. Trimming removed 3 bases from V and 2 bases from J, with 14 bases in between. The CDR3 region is CASSYGGGSPYEQYF. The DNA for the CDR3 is TGTGCCAGCAGTTATGGTGGTGGGAGCCCCTACGAGCAGTACTTC.

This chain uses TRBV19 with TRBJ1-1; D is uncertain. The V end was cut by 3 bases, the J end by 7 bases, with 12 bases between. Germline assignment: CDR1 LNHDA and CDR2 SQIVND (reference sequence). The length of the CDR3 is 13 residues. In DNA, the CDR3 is TGTGCCAGTAGTATTCCGGGGATCAATGAAGCTTTCTTT. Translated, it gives CASSIPGINEAFF.

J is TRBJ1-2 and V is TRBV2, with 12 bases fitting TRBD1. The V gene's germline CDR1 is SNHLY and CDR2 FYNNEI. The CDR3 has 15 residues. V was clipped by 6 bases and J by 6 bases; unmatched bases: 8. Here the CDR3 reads CASRAGTGGGHGYTF. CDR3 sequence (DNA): TGTGCCAGCAGAGCAGGGACAGGGGGCGGGCATGGCTACACCTTC.

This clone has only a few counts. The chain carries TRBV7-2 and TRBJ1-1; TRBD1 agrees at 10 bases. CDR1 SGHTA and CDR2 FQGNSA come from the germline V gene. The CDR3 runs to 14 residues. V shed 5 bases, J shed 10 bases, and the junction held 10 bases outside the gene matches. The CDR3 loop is CASSRPGTGVGAFF. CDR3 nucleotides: TGTGCCAGCAGCCGCCCCGGGACAGGGGTAGGAGCTTTCTTT. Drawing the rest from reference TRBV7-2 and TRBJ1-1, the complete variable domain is GAGVSQSPSNKVTEKGKDVELRCDPISGHTALYWYRQSLGQGLEFLIYFQGNSAPDKSGLPSDRFSAERTGGSVSTLTIQRTQQEDSAVYLCASSRPGTGVGAFFGQGTRLTVV.

CDR3 in amino acids: CSASLSGTDTQYF. The CDR3 bases are TGCAGTGCTAGTCTGTCGGGAACAGATACGCAGTATTTT. V and J are TRBV20-1 and TRBJ2-3; weak D call: TRBD2 (5 bases). Per germline, CDR1 DFQATT and CDR2 SNEGSKA (reference sequence). The V gene lost 3 bases and the J gene lost 3 bases, with 10 bases spanning the gap. The CDR3 loop spans 13 amino acids.